A single sample gave rise to the 32 T cell receptor beta chains below, sequenced in a study of cytomegalovirus exposure and HLA in healthy donors. The method was immunoSEQ multiplex PCR; TCRdb's version includes in-frame clones alone and lacks a portion of them. The sample holds 250,000 to 300,000 clones; about 86% are singletons and the top ten take roughly 1%. Source material: PBMCs. The receptor set was obtained from a woman younger than 35 in good health and CMV-seronegative.

V and J are TRBV11-2 and TRBJ1-4; 7 bases agree with TRBD1. The germline V gene has CDR1 SGHAT and CDR2 FQNNGV. The CDR3 has 15 amino acids. V dropped 0 bases and J dropped 8; count of bases not matched to a gene: 6. The DNA of the CDR3 is TGTGCCAGCAGCTTAGATGACAGGGTGGGGGAAAAACTGTTTTTT. This codes for CASSLDDRVGEKLFF.

The chain combines TRBV10-3 with TRBJ1-6; D ambiguous. Germline assignment: CDR1 ENHRY and CDR2 SYGVKD. CDR3 length: 13 amino acids. The V end was cut by 3 bases, the J end by 7 bases, with 7 bases between. CDR3 DNA sequence: TGTGCCATCAGTGATACTATAAATTCACCCCTCCACTTT. As protein: CAISDTINSPLHF.

This clone showed up just a few times. The chain recombines TRBV5-4 with TRBJ1-2; D possibly corresponds to TRBD1 (5 bases). The length of the CDR3 is 15 residues. Looked up from germline, CDR1 is SGHNT and CDR2 is YYREEE (reference sequence). The ends were cut back, 2 bases at V and 4 bases at J, with 15 bases in the middle. In DNA, the CDR3 is TGTGCCAGCAGCTTACAGGATAACAGGCTCTATGGCTACACCTTC. Translation gives CASSLQDNRLYGYTF.

The chain couples TRBV4-2 to TRBJ2-7, with TRBD2 as a possible D gene (5 bases). V lost 0 bases to trimming and J lost 3 bases, with 12 bases between them. CDR1 is LGHNA, CDR2 YNFKEQ, per germline. The CDR3 has 15 residues. CDR3 DNA sequence: TGTGCCAGCAGCCAAGAAGACTTAGAGGGCTACGAGCAGTACTTC. Protein sequence: CASSQEDLEGYEQYF.

This clone was counted once. This rearrangement joins TRBV2 to TRBJ1-5; D gene ambiguous. Between the trimmed V and J ends, which lost 6 bases and 2 bases, there was a span of 11 bases. The CDR3 consists of 14 residues. Germline loops: CDR1 SNHLY, CDR2 FYNNEI. The CDR3 loop reads CASSALSRNQPQHF. CDR3 coding DNA: TGTGCCAGCAGCGCTCTGAGTCGCAATCAGCCCCAGCATTTT.

V and J are TRBV4-3 and TRBJ1-5, with unresolved D. Looked up from germline, CDR1 is LGHNA and CDR2 is YSLEER. The ends were cut back, 0 bases at V and 7 bases at J, with 16 bases in the middle. The length of the CDR3 is 16 residues. CDR3 coding DNA: TGCGCCAGCAGCCAAGATGCGCCAGGCCCCTTGCAGCCCCAGCATTTT. Protein sequence: CASSQDAPGPLQPQHF.

V usage is TRBV25-1 and J usage is TRBJ2-5; 9 bases agree with TRBD1. Germline values: CDR1 MGHDK, CDR2 SYGVNS. The CDR3 totals 18 residues. The junction had 18 bases not matched to a gene; V was cut back by 10 bases and J by 0 bases. CDR3 DNA sequence: TGTGCCACCGGGACAGGGAGGTTCCCCGTATCGTACCAAGAGACCCAGTACTTC. Translated: CATGTGRFPVSYQETQYF.

The J gene is TRBJ2-4, the V gene TRBV21-1; no check of the table's D call, TRBD2, against the DNA was made. TRBV21-1 counts as a pseudogene. This CDR3 region has 20 residues. CDR3 DNA sequence: TGTGCCAGCAGCAGGACGCGCCTGGCGGGGGGGCAGGAGGCCAAAAACATTCAGTACTTC. Protein: CASSRTRLAGGQEAKNIQYF.

The chain joins TRBV27 to TRBJ2-1, with 10 bases lining up with TRBD1. The J segment lost 5 bases and the V segment lost 6 bases, leaving 13 bases of the junction unmatched. The CDR3 is 17 amino acids. Germline lookup yields CDR1 MNHEY and CDR2 SMNVEV (reference sequence). CDR3 DNA sequence: TGTGCCAGCAGCTATCCTTCCGACAGGGGGCCGAACAATGAGCAGTTCTTC. It yields the protein CASSYPSDRGPNNEQFF.

This chain joins TRBV7-9 and TRBJ2-1, with TRBD2 identical over 10 bases. This CDR3 has 16 residues. Germline values: CDR1 SEHNR, CDR2 FQNEAQ (reference sequence). The J segment lost 0 bases and the V segment lost 5 bases, leaving 4 bases of the junction unmatched. The CDR3 DNA reads as TGTGCCAGCAGCCAGAGCGGGGGGGTCTCCTACAATGAGCAGTTCTTC. It yields the protein CASSQSGGVSYNEQFF.

The rearrangement joins TRBV7-9 to TRBJ2-2, with D unclear. The CDR3 spans 14 residues. The V and J ends lost 1 base and 3 bases respectively, with 6 bases between them. Germline V gene data show CDR1 as SEHNR and CDR2 as FQNEAQ (reference sequence). The CDR3, as DNA: TGTGCCAGCAGCTTAGAACTGGACACCGGGGAGCTGTTTTTT. Amino acids: CASSLELDTGELFF.

The chain links TRBV9 to TRBJ2-7; D gene ambiguous. The CDR3 is 14 residues long. V dropped 1 base and J dropped 2 bases, with 10 bases sitting between them. Germline V gene sequence: CDR1 SGDLS, CDR2 YYNGEE. DNA for the CDR3: TGTGCCAGCAGCGTACGAGAATATACCTACGAGCAGTACTTC. Protein product: CASSVREYTYEQYF.

This clone was detected a few times. The chain is built from TRBV19 and TRBJ1-2, with 10 bases matching TRBD1. Germline-derived CDR1 and CDR2 are LNHDA and SQIVND (reference sequence). The CDR3 is 14 residues long. J was trimmed by 7 bases and V by 4 bases; bases with no gene match: 6. The CDR3: CASSTRDRGIGYTF. CDR3 sequence (DNA): TGTGCCAGTAGTACCCGGGACAGGGGAATTGGCTACACCTTC.

A single count supports this clone. The rearrangement joins TRBV4-3 to TRBJ2-1, with a tentative D call TRBD2 (6 bases). This CDR3 region has 16 residues. The germline V and J ends were trimmed by 3 bases and 0 bases, with 12 bases remaining between them. Germline V gene lookup returns CDR1 LGHNA and CDR2 YSLEER. The CDR3 loop is CASSQEGQSSYNEQFF. The DNA for the CDR3 is TGCGCCAGCAGCCAGGAGGGCCAGAGCTCCTACAATGAGCAGTTCTTC.

This rearrangement joins TRBV5-6 to TRBJ2-7, with TRBD1 as a possible D gene (6 bases). The germline CDR1 and CDR2 sequences are SGHDT and YYEEEE. This CDR3 spans 14 amino acids. The V end lost 3 bases, the J end lost 0 bases, and 10 bases lay between the germline ends. The CDR3 bases are TGTGCCAGCAGCTCTGGACAGAGCTCCTACGAGCAGTACTTC. It translates to CASSSGQSSYEQYF.

The V and J genes are TRBV4-3 and TRBJ2-7; 8 bases are shared with TRBD1. The trim removed 4 bases at V and 9 bases at J, leaving 14 bases unmatched. This CDR3 is built from 15 residues. Per the germline V gene, CDR1 is LGHNA and CDR2 is YSLEER. CDR3 coding DNA: TGCGCCAGCAGCCCGGGACAGGCCTTACGTGGTGGGCAGTACTTC. This encodes CASSPGQALRGGQYF.

The chain recombines TRBV9 with TRBJ1-6; a weak D match, TRBD1 (5 bases). Between the trimmed V and J ends, which lost 3 bases and 0 bases, there was a span of 13 bases. Germline-derived CDR1 and CDR2 are SGDLS and YYNGEE. The CDR3 has 17 amino acids. The CDR3 loop is CASSEGSRSSYNSPLHF. The CDR3 nucleotides are TGTGCCAGCAGCGAGGGGTCCAGGAGCTCCTATAATTCACCCCTCCACTTT. The complete variable domain, with remaining parts taken from reference TRBV9 and TRBJ1-6, reads DSGVTQTPKHLITATGQRVTLRCSPRSGDLSVYWYQQSLDQGLQFLIQYYNGEERAKGNILERFSAQQFPDLHSELNLSSLELGDSALYFCASSEGSRSSYNSPLHFGNGTRLTVT.

The rearrangement uses TRBV2 and TRBJ1-2; TRBD1 matches at 7 bases. The CDR3 length is 14 residues. V gave up 4 bases and J gave up 8 bases; unmatched junction bases: 10. Germline-derived CDR1 and CDR2 are SNHLY and FYNNEI. The CDR3: CASSVFGTDGGYTF. The CDR3 nucleotides are TGTGCCAGCAGTGTATTTGGGACAGATGGCGGCTACACCTTC.

The CDR3 spells CASSLRVGYEQYF. DNA of the CDR3: TGTGCCAGCAGCCTCCGGGTAGGCTACGAGCAGTACTTC. This rearrangement joins TRBV9 to TRBJ2-7, with D uncertain. Trimming cost V 4 bases and J 3 bases, with 11 bases left between them. The CDR3 totals 13 residues. Germline V gene lookup returns CDR1 SGDLS and CDR2 YYNGEE.

This clone was picked up one time. The CDR3 region has the DNA TGTGCCAGCACCCTTGGGGAGTGGTATGGCTACACCTTC. Its protein product is CASTLGEWYGYTF. The chain has TRBV28 and TRBJ1-2; D is unresolved. The V end was cut by 7 bases, the J end by 5 bases, with 14 bases between. CDR1 and CDR2 from the germline V gene are MDHEN and SYDVKM. CDR3 length: 13 amino acids.

This rearrangement joins TRBV7-2 to TRBJ1-2, with 10 bases aligning to TRBD1. Trimming at V came to 0 bases and at J to 2 bases, leaving 0 bases not matched to a gene. Germline V gives CDR1 SGHTA, CDR2 FQGNSA. The CDR3 runs 15 residues. The CDR3 sequence: CASSLAGQGNYGYTF. The CDR3 coding sequence is TGTGCCAGCAGCTTAGCGGGACAGGGGAACTATGGCTACACCTTC.

Written as DNA, the CDR3 is TGCGCCAGCAGCTTGGGGGACAGCTTCTATGGCTACACCTTC. It specifies CASSLGDSFYGYTF. J is TRBJ1-2 and V is TRBV5-1; 7 nucleotides match TRBD1. This CDR3 is built from 14 residues. V shed 0 bases, J shed 4 bases, and the junction held 3 bases outside the gene matches. In germline, CDR1 is SGHRS, CDR2 YFSETQ.

The chain recombines TRBV9 with TRBJ2-3; 8 bases are shared with TRBD2. The junction had 11 bases not matched to a gene; V was cut back by 2 bases and J by 6 bases. Germline CDR1 and CDR2: SGDLS and YYNGEE. The CDR3 length is 16 residues. The CDR3 DNA sequence: TGTGCCAGCAGCGTTCAAGCGGGGGAGAGTATCGATACGCAGTATTTT. Translated, it gives CASSVQAGESIDTQYF.

CDR3 protein: CASRKTGAVNTEAFF. The CDR3 DNA reads as TGTGCCAGCAGAAAGACAGGGGCTGTGAACACTGAAGCTTTCTTT. The gene calls are TRBV6-4 and TRBJ1-1, with 8 positions matching TRBD1. J was trimmed by 0 bases and V by 6 bases; bases with no gene match: 6. The CDR3 length is 15 residues. Germline CDR1 and CDR2: MRHNA and SNTAGT.

The CDR3 region is CASRNGLAGPYEQYF. CDR3 nucleotide sequence: TGTGCCAGTAGAAACGGACTAGCGGGACCCTACGAGCAGTACTTC. The chain recombines TRBV19 with TRBJ2-7; 12 bases line up with TRBD2. This CDR3 has 15 residues. Germline trimming cut 6 bases from V and 2 bases from J; bases unmatched to any gene: 5. The germline V gene encodes CDR1 LNHDA and CDR2 SQIVND (reference sequence).

The J gene is TRBJ2-7, the V gene TRBV6-6; tentative D call: TRBD1 (6 bases). Germline CDR1 is MNHNY and CDR2 is SVGAGI (reference sequence). The CDR3 is 14 residues long. Trimming removed 7 bases from V and 1 base from J, with 14 bases in between. The CDR3 region is CASNFEGVSYEQYF. The CDR3 coding sequence is TGTGCCAGCAACTTCGAGGGGGTTTCCTACGAGCAGTACTTC.

The chain couples TRBV5-4 to TRBJ2-5; 10 bases are a match to TRBD1. V trimming: 7 bases; J trimming: 5 bases; junction bases outside the gene matches: 8. The germline CDR1 and CDR2 sequences are SGHNT and YYREEE (reference sequence). This CDR3 has 14 amino acids. The CDR3 DNA reads as TGTGCCAGCCAAACGGACAGGGGGTTCGAGACCCAGTACTTC. Translating gives CASQTDRGFETQYF.

The chain has TRBV6-1 and TRBJ2-7, with TRBD2 identical over 9 bases. The V gene's germline CDR1 is MNHNS and CDR2 SASEGT. The junction had 7 bases not matched to a gene; V was cut back by 7 bases and J by 6 bases. The CDR3 consists of 13 residues. The CDR3 reads CASMREGVGEQYF. In nucleotides, the CDR3 is TGTGCCAGCATGCGGGAGGGGGTCGGCGAGCAGTACTTC.

As regards this clone: Other DNA sequences in the same sample also yield this CDR3. This rearrangement joins TRBV4-3 to TRBJ1-1, with a possible D match to TRBD1 (6 bases). V was pared by 1 base and J by 0 bases, with 9 bases between. CDR1 LGHNA and CDR2 YSLEER come from the germline V gene. The CDR3 covers 15 residues. The CDR3 loop reads CASSQGTGLNTEAFF. In DNA form, the CDR3 reads TGCGCCAGCAGCCAAGGAACAGGGTTGAACACTGAAGCTTTCTTT.

The chain couples TRBV27 to TRBJ2-7; 8 bases are a match to TRBD1. Trimming removed 6 bases from V and 6 bases from J; junction bases left unmatched: 13. Germline values: CDR1 MNHEY, CDR2 SMNVEV (reference sequence). There are 15 residues in the CDR3. In DNA form, the CDR3 reads TGTGCCAGCAGAACATCGGGACAGGTACCCCTCGAGCAGTACTTC. Protein sequence: CASRTSGQVPLEQYF.

Points on this clone: One end of the junction varies from germline; a read error may be responsible. The chain is built from TRBV7-9 and TRBJ2-7, with a weak D call TRBD1 (7 bases). The CDR3 sequence is 14 residues long. Germline V lookup: CDR1 SEHNR, CDR2 FQNEAQ (reference sequence). CDR3 sequence: CASSFESQGGRANF. CDR3 nucleotide sequence: TGTGCCAGCAGCTTCGAATCTCAGGGGGGTCGGGCCAACTTC.

The V gene is TRBV7-9, the J gene TRBJ1-2, with D hard to call. The V end lost 3 bases, the J end lost 8 bases, and 13 bases lay between the germline ends. CDR3 size: 13 residues. Germline CDR1 is SEHNR and CDR2 is FQNEAQ (reference sequence). CDR3 residues: CASSLEGGGGYTF. The CDR3 DNA reads as TGTGCCAGCAGCTTGGAGGGAGGCGGGGGCTACACCTTC.